This entry features one T cell receptor beta chain sequence. The data derive from a study of control samples from healthy donors and cancer patients. Assay: immunoSEQ multiplex PCR; the TCRdb copy retains only in-frame clones and omits some. The sample records approximately 83,000 clones, approximately 93% being singletons. CDR1 is LNHDA, CDR2 SQIVND, per germline (reference sequence). The CDR3 spans 16 residues. V was trimmed by 3 bases and J by 1 base, leaving 15 bases between them. V and J are TRBV19 and TRBJ1-1; D is ambiguous. This receptor was taken from a woman younger than 45 in good health. The source material was blood. CDR3 sequence reads: CASSMESSARNTEAFF. CDR3 DNA sequence: TGTGCCAGTAGTATGGAGTCGAGCGCCCGGAACACTGAAGCTTTCTTT.